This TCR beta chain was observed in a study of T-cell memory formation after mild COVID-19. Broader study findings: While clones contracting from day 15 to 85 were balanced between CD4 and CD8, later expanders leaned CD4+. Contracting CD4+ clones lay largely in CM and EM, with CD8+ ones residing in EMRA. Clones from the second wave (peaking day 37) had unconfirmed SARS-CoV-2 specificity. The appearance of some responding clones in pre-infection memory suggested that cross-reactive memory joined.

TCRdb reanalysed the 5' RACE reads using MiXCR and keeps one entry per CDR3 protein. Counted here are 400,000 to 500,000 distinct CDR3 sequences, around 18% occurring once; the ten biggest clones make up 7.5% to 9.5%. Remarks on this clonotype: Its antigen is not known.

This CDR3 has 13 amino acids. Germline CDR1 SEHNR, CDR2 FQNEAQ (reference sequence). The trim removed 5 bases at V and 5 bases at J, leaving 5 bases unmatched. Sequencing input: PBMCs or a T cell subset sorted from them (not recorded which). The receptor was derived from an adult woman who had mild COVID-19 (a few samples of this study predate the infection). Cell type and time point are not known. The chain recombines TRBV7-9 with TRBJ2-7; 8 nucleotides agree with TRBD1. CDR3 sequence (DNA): TGTGCCAGCAGCGCCGGGACAGGAAACGAGCAGTACTTC. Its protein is CASSAGTGNEQYF.